This T cell receptor (beta chain) was identified in a study of T-cell reconstitution after alpha-beta-depleted transplantation in children. Unique molecular identifiers were incorporated during preparation of the TCRbeta library. In TCRdb, the PCR reads were re-called with MiXCR into one record per CDR3 protein. The sample contains almost 600,000 distinct CDR3 sequences, 25% to 30% of which appear only once. The V and J ends lost 5 bases and 2 bases respectively, with 16 bases between them. CDR1 is SGHRS and CDR2 is YFSETQ in the germline V gene. This CDR3 is built from 15 residues. The chain has TRBV5-1 and TRBJ1-1; D may be TRBD1 (5 bases). This TCR was sampled from a boy in the first two years of life with Wiskott-Aldrich syndrome, due to receive a stem cell transplant. The sequences come from PBMCs, collected before TCRalphabeta/CD19-depleted stem cell transplant. The CDR3 loop reads CASSNRGDPNTEAFF. CDR3 DNA: TGCGCCAGCAGTAACCGAGGGGACCCTAACACTGAAGCTTTCTTT.